The rows below give T cell receptor beta chains drawn from one sample of a study of T cells in narcolepsy. Clones were sequenced by immunoSEQ multiplex PCR, and TCRdb holds only the in-frame ones, with some missing. The profile shows under 30,000 clones, about four fifths of them singletons. Sequencing input: CD45RA- memory CD4+ T cells from PBMCs. These receptors all stem from a human donor with narcolepsy. CDR3s include the opening cysteine and the closing phenylalanine or tryptophan. The D gene is left open where the match is weak. For some rows the clone size is stated as once, few or many, or as a class when expanded; others skip it.

>TRBJ1-1|14|-|TRBV7-8|-
CASSLAGLNTEAFF
TGTGCCAGCAGCTTGGCAGGGTTGAACACTGAAGCTTTCTTT
>TRBJ1-5|14|-|TRBV4-1|-
CASSHGGNGGPQHF
TGCGCCAGCAGCCATGGGGGGAACGGGGGGCCCCAGCATTTT
>TRBJ1-1|13|once|TRBV7-9|-
CASSLNRNTEAFF
TGTGCCAGCAGCTTAAACAGAAACACTGAAGCTTTCTTT
>TRBJ2-2|17|-|TRBV4-1|TRBD2
CASSQAGLAGGTGELFF
TGCGCCAGCAGCCAAGCGGGACTAGCGGGGGGGACCGGGGAGCTGTTTTTT
>TRBJ2-2|14|-|TRBV5-4|-
CASSSRDSTGELFF
TGTGCCAGCAGCTCCCGCGACAGCACCGGGGAGCTGTTTTTT
>TRBJ1-3|14|-|TRBV19|-
CASSTMSSGNTIYF
TGTGCCAGTAGTACCATGAGCTCTGGAAACACCATATATTTT
>TRBJ2-1|15|once|TRBV6-5|-
CASRPLASTYNEQFF
TGTGCCAGCAGACCCTTAGCGAGCACCTACAATGAGCAGTTCTTC
>TRBJ1-2|16|-|TRBV9|TRBD1
CASSAGTGGADYGYTF
TGTGCCAGCAGCGCCGGGACAGGGGGCGCGGACTATGGCTACACCTTC
>TRBJ2-7|15|-|TRBV9|TRBD1
CASSAKDRGAYEQYF
TGTGCCAGCAGCGCAAAGGACAGGGGTGCCTACGAGCAGTACTTC
>TRBJ2-3|13|once|TRBV6-6|-
CASSSGFTDTQYF
TGTGCCAGCAGTTCGGGTTTCACAGATACGCAGTATTTT